A selection of T cell receptor beta chains follows, all from one sample in a study of blood T cell repertoires in COVID-19. Repertoires were generated with immunoSEQ multiplex PCR, while TCRdb's copy carries only in-frame clones and drops some. The table lists 490,000 or so clones, approximately 86% of them singletons. The sequenced sample was PBMCs or T cells enriched from blood (not recorded which). The origin of the receptors is a woman aged 55-69 years who had recovered from COVID-19. Each CDR3 is given with its conserved first and last residue. The order of the fields is J gene, clone size, V gene, D gene, CDR3 protein, CDR3 DNA. A D gene is named only where the DNA matches it firmly. Part of the rows lack a size; the others show once, few, many or a class for expanded clones.

TRBJ1-4,NA,TRBV5-4,NA,CASSLFLGDEKLFF,TGTGCCAGCAGCTTGTTTCTAGGAGATGAAAAACTGTTTTTT
TRBJ2-1,NA,TRBV5-8,TRBD2,CASTTLLGGTSYNEQFF,TGTGCCAGCACCACCCTTTTGGGGGGGACTTCTTACAATGAGCAGTTCTTC
TRBJ1-5,NA,TRBV27,NA,CASSGVNQPQHF,TGTGCCAGCAGCGGGGTGAATCAGCCCCAGCATTTT
TRBJ2-6,NA,TRBV19,TRBD1,CASSPGGGANVLTF,TGTGCCAGTAGTCCAGGGGGAGGGGCCAACGTCCTGACTTTC
TRBJ2-1,NA,TRBV6-5,NA,CASSIGTRAYNEQFF,TGTGCCAGCAGCATAGGGACAAGGGCGTACAATGAGCAGTTCTTC
TRBJ2-2,NA,TRBV5-4,TRBD1,CASSLGTASTNTGELFF,TGTGCCAGCAGCCTCGGGACAGCCTCAACGAACACCGGGGAGCTGTTTTTT
TRBJ2-1,NA,TRBV15,TRBD1,CATSREQGAYNEQFF,TGTGCCACCAGCAGGGAACAGGGGGCCTACAATGAGCAGTTCTTC
TRBJ1-2,NA,TRBV5-1,TRBD1,CASSAAPGQGYGYTF,TGCGCCAGCAGCGCGGCCCCGGGACAGGGGTATGGCTACACCTTC
TRBJ2-1,NA,TRBV24-1,NA,CATSDLLARDEQFF,TGTGCCACCAGTGATTTGCTGGCTAGAGATGAGCAGTTCTTC
TRBJ1-5,few,TRBV11-3,NA,CASSLVSGGPQHF,TGTGCCAGCAGCTTAGTAAGCGGGGGGCCCCAGCATTTT
TRBJ2-3,NA,TRBV7-9,TRBD1,CASSSGTGIIRTDTQYF,TGTGCCAGCAGCTCTGGGACAGGAATCATAAGGACAGATACGCAGTATTTT
TRBJ1-6,few,TRBV5-1,TRBD1,CASSIGQGNNSPLHF,TGCGCCAGCAGCATCGGACAGGGCAATAATTCACCCCTCCACTTT
TRBJ1-3,NA,TRBV6-5,NA,CASSYGGDGNTIYF,TGTGCCAGCAGTTACGGCGGGGACGGAAACACCATATATTTT
TRBJ1-5,NA,TRBV19,NA,CASSIRSGGGGNQPQHF,TGTGCCAGTAGTATAAGGTCCGGGGGGGGCGGGAATCAGCCCCAGCATTTT
TRBJ2-2,NA,TRBV19,TRBD2,CASRSLAGADTGELFF,TGTGCCAGTAGATCCCTAGCGGGGGCGGACACCGGGGAGCTGTTTTTT
TRBJ1-3,once,TRBV2,NA,CASSEAAGASGNTIYF,TGTGCCAGCAGTGAAGCGGCAGGGGCTTCTGGAAACACCATATATTTT
TRBJ2-3,once,TRBV5-1,TRBD1,CASRHRGGDTQYF,TGCGCCAGCAGACACAGGGGTGGAGATACGCAGTATTTT
TRBJ1-1,NA,TRBV7-9,TRBD1,CASSPDRARHPEAFF,TGTGCCAGCAGCCCCGACAGGGCCCGCCACCCTGAAGCTTTCTTT
TRBJ1-3,NA,TRBV3-1/TRBV3-2,NA,CASSELQGFDTIYF,TGTGCCAGCAGCGAGTTACAGGGTTTTGACACCATATATTTT
TRBJ2-3,NA,TRBV6-5,TRBD1,CATHPRGFGTDTQYF,TGTGCCACTCACCCCAGGGGGTTTGGCACAGATACGCAGTATTTT
TRBJ2-6,once,TRBV5-1,NA,CASSSGGSGGANVLTF,TGCGCCAGCAGCTCTGGTGGCAGTGGCGGGGCCAACGTCCTGACTTTC
TRBJ1-2,many,TRBV7-2,NA,CASSLTPQGAHGYTF,TGTGCCAGCAGCTTAACCCCCCAAGGGGCCCATGGCTACACCTTC
TRBJ1-4,few,TRBV24-1,NA,CATSDPGQGNEKLFF,TGTGCCACCAGTGATCCGGGACAAGGAAATGAAAAACTGTTTTTT
TRBJ1-5,NA,TRBV30,NA,CAWATGLNQPQHF,TGTGCCTGGGCCACAGGGCTCAATCAGCCCCAGCATTTT
TRBJ2-1,NA,TRBV29-1,TRBD1,CSVVTGDAFF,TGCAGCGTTGTAACAGGGGACGCGTTCTTC
TRBJ2-2,NA,TRBV7-9,TRBD2,CASSLTGTSGTGELFF,TGTGCCAGCAGCTTAACCGGGACTAGCGGCACCGGGGAGCTGTTTTTT
TRBJ2-4,NA,TRBV28,TRBD1,CASGSQGLNKNIQYF,TGTGCCAGCGGATCACAGGGGCTCAACAAAAACATTCAGTACTTC
TRBJ2-1,once,TRBV7-6,TRBD2,CASSLGLGPYNEQFF,TGTGCCAGCAGCCTGGGACTAGGTCCTTACAATGAGCAGTTCTTC
TRBJ2-1,NA,TRBV5-1,TRBD1,CASRAEDRANEQFF,TGCGCCAGCAGGGCAGAGGACAGGGCCAATGAGCAGTTCTTC
TRBJ2-2,few,TRBV29-1,NA,CSVEDRGENTGELFF,TGCAGCGTTGAAGATCGGGGTGAGAACACCGGGGAGCTGTTTTTT
TRBJ2-1,NA,TRBV3-1/TRBV3-2,TRBD2,CASRQSGGVYNEQFF,TGTGCCAGCAGGCAGTCGGGGGGGGTCTACAATGAGCAGTTCTTC
TRBJ2-2,NA,TRBV2,NA,CASRYRYTGELFF,TGTGCCAGCAGATACAGATACACCGGGGAGCTGTTTTTT
TRBJ1-1,NA,TRBV7-9,NA,CASSGHNTEAFF,TGTGCCAGCAGCGGACACAACACTGAAGCTTTCTTT
TRBJ2-2,NA,TRBV18,TRBD1,CASSPATGKAGELFF,TGTGCCAGCTCACCTGCGACAGGGAAGGCCGGGGAGCTGTTTTTT
TRBJ2-1,NA,TRBV14,TRBD2,CASSRPRGGAHRGDEQFF,TGTGCCAGCAGCAGGCCAAGGGGAGGAGCGCACCGGGGGGATGAGCAGTTCTTC
TRBJ1-6,few,TRBV27,NA,CASSLGWGDSPLHF,TGTGCCAGCAGTTTAGGATGGGGGGATTCACCCCTCCACTTT
TRBJ1-2,NA,TRBV7-2,TRBD1,CASSLTGVPNGYTF,TGTGCCAGCAGCTTAACAGGGGTCCCCAATGGCTACACCTTC
TRBJ1-6,NA,TRBV15,NA,CATSTGNNSPLHF,TGTGCCACCAGCACCGGGAATAATTCACCCCTCCACTTT
TRBJ2-1,once,TRBV15,NA,CATSRALGANNEQFF,TGTGCCACCAGCAGAGCACTGGGCGCTAACAATGAGCAGTTCTTC
TRBJ2-7,NA,TRBV10-3,TRBD1,CAIKQGAISSYEQYF,TGTGCCATCAAACAGGGGGCGATCTCCTCCTACGAGCAGTACTTC
TRBJ2-7,NA,TRBV7-9,TRBD1,CASSFTGEILREQYF,TGTGCCAGCAGCTTTACAGGGGAGATTCTACGGGAGCAGTACTTC
TRBJ2-7,NA,TRBV7-8,TRBD2,CASTLLTSGGIYEQYF,TGTGCCAGCACCCTCCTGACTAGCGGGGGGATCTACGAGCAGTACTTC
TRBJ1-5,NA,TRBV10-3,TRBD1,CATRQGGQPQHF,TGTGCCACCCGACAGGGTGGCCAGCCCCAGCATTTT
TRBJ2-7,NA,TRBV7-9,NA,CASSQGLDYEQYF,TGTGCCAGCAGCCAGGGACTTGACTACGAGCAGTACTTC
TRBJ1-2,few,TRBV6-5,TRBD1,CASSWDSNYGYTF,TGTGCCAGCAGTTGGGACAGTAACTATGGCTACACCTTC
TRBJ1-2,NA,TRBV7-2,TRBD1,CASNPPGQGIYGYTF,TGTGCCAGCAACCCTCCGGGACAGGGGATCTATGGCTACACCTTC
TRBJ2-7,NA,TRBV27,TRBD1,CAAGHGQAYEQYF,TGTGCCGCTGGGCATGGACAGGCCTACGAGCAGTACTTC
TRBJ2-7,NA,TRBV19,TRBD1,CASSLGQTTSSLKYF,TGTGCCAGTAGTTTGGGACAGACGACGAGCAGTTTGAAGTACTTC
TRBJ1-6,NA,TRBV19,NA,CASSMKQGSPLHF,TGTGCCAGTAGTATGAAGCAGGGGTCACCCCTCCACTTT
TRBJ1-2,NA,TRBV11-2,TRBD1,CASSLGTGGYGYTF,TGTGCCAGCAGCTTAGGGACAGGGGGCTATGGCTACACCTTC
TRBJ2-3,NA,TRBV30,TRBD1,CAWSRGQGADTQYF,TGTGCCTGGAGTAGGGGACAGGGGGCGGATACGCAGTATTTT
TRBJ1-1,NA,TRBV5-1,NA,CASSLGEGFTEAFF,TGCGCCAGCAGCTTGGGGGAGGGGTTCACTGAAGCTTTCTTT
TRBJ2-1,NA,TRBV7-9,TRBD2,CASSQVAGGKLVPEQFF,TGTGCCAGCAGCCAGGTAGCGGGGGGTAAATTGGTCCCCGAGCAGTTCTTC
TRBJ1-3,NA,TRBV6-1,TRBD1,CASSERDRGNTIYF,TGTGCCAGCAGTGAAAGGGACAGAGGAAACACCATATATTTT
TRBJ2-1,NA,TRBV7-9,TRBD2,CASSLPSGGADNEQFF,TGTGCCAGCAGCTTACCTAGCGGGGGGGCCGACAATGAGCAGTTCTTC
TRBJ2-1,NA,TRBV5-1,TRBD2,CASSRTSGGLINEQFF,TGCGCCAGCAGCAGGACTAGCGGGGGGTTGATTAATGAGCAGTTCTTC
TRBJ2-7,NA,TRBV7-8,TRBD1,CASSPDRDYEQYF,TGTGCCAGCAGCCCCGACAGGGACTACGAGCAGTACTTC
TRBJ1-1,NA,TRBV7-2,NA,CASSLETGNTEAFF,TGTGCCAGCAGCCTCGAGACGGGGAACACTGAAGCTTTCTTT
TRBJ2-7,NA,TRBV24-1,NA,CATSDRVKYEQYF,TGTGCCACCAGTGATCGGGTGAAGTACGAGCAGTACTTC
TRBJ1-1,NA,TRBV3-1/TRBV3-2,NA,CASSQGGSNTEAFF,TGTGCCAGCAGCCAAGGGGGCTCTAACACTGAAGCTTTCTTT